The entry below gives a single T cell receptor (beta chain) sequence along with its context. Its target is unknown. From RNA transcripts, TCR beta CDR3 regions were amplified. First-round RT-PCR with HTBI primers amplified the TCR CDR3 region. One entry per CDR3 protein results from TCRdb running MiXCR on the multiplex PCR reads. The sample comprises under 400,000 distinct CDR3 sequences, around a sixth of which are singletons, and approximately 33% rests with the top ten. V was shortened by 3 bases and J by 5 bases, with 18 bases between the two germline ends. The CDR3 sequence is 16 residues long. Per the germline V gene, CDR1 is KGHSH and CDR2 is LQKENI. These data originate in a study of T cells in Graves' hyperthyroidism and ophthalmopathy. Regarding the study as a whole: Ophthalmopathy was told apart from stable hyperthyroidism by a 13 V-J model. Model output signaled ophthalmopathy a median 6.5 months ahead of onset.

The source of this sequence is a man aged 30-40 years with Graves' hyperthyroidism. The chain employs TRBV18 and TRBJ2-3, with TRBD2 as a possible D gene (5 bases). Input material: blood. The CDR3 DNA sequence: TGTGCCAGCTCACCCGCGGCCCGAGGGAAGCGAGATACGCAGTATTTT. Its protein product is CASSPAARGKRDTQYF.